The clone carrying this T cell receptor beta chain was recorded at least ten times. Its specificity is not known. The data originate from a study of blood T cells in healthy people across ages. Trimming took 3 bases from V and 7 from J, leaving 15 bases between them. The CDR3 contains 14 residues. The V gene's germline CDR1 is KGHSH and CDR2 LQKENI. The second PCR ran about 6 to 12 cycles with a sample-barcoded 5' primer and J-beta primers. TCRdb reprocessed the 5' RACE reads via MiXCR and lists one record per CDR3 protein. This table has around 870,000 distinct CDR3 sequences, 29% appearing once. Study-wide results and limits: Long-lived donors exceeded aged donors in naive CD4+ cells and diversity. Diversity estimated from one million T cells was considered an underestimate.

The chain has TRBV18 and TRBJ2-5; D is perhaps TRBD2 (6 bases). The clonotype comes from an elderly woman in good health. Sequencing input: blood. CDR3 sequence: CASSPRDLGGTQYF. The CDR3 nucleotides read TGTGCCAGCTCACCCCGGGACCTCGGGGGGACCCAGTACTTC.